This T cell receptor (beta chain) was sequenced during a study of cytomegalovirus exposure and HLA in healthy donors. The study, taken as a whole, reports: It was taken for granted in presence/absence analyses that sequencing depth across donors was roughly uniform. Apart from CMV serostatus, no immune exposure information was available. A later analysis reportedly found that, within productive TCRs, an Asian-associated ancestry cluster had fewer N-insertions than the mean observed across the approximately 700 donors.

Points on this clone: What it binds is unknown.

Germline-derived CDR1 and CDR2 are MNHEY and SVGAGI. This CDR3 has 13 residues. Trimming left V 6 bases short and J 6 bases short, with 12 bases between. Use of 60 Vbeta and 13 Jbeta primers characterized the PCR. The repertoire was sequenced with immunoSEQ multiplex PCR; TCRdb's copy has only in-frame clones and lacks some. The sample has tens of thousands of clones; over 75% are singletons. Sequencing was done on a sample of PBMCs. This sequence was found in a man over 45 in good health and CMV-seronegative. V is TRBV6-5 and J is TRBJ2-1; D remains ambiguous. The CDR3 sequence is CASRSLVTNEQFF. As DNA, the CDR3 is TGTGCCAGCAGATCCCTAGTAACCAATGAGCAGTTCTTC.